The next 11 T cell receptor beta chains were all read from a single sample in a study of T cells after posttransplantation cyclophosphamide (dated by TCRdb to the mid-2010s). The library was produced with the immunoSEQ multiplex PCR assay. Sourced from immuneACCESS, this table was stored by TCRdb with only in-frame sequences that have V and J called. A share of the clones is absent; for the studies checked, an unresolved V gene accounts for under half, and the remainder has no known explanation. Recorded for this sample are about 21,000 clones; around 87% of them occurred a single time. The ten largest account for under 2% of the sample. The control cohort consisted of ten to twelve patients who had myeloablative marrow transplants with methotrexate plus a calcineurin inhibitor and who were sampled 1 year after transplant. Specimen: PBMCs, collected approximately 370 days after allogeneic stem cell transplant with calcineurin inhibitor and methotrexate. All receptors derive from a female patient in her 30s who received an allogeneic stem cell transplant from an unrelated donor, was CMV-positive, and had acute and chronic GVHD. A transplant means some T cells may be of graft donor rather than patient origin.

This sequence joins TRBV19 and TRBJ1-6, with unresolved D. This CDR3 is 12 amino acids long. Trimming cost V 5 bases and J 12 bases, with 11 bases left between them. Germline loops: CDR1 LNHDA, CDR2 SQIVND (reference sequence). This chain's CDR3 is CASSSRELPLHF. The CDR3 coding sequence is TGTGCCAGTAGTTCCCGAGAATTACCCCTCCACTTT.

The V and J genes are TRBV7-8 and TRBJ1-5, with 8 bases matching TRBD1. The CDR3 extends over 17 amino acids. The germline V gene encodes CDR1 SGHVS and CDR2 FQNEAQ. V was pared by 5 bases and J by 6 bases, with 15 bases of the junction left unmatched. Here the CDR3 reads CASSQPRTGKGSQPQHF. Here the CDR3 DNA reads TGTGCCAGCAGCCAGCCGCGGACAGGGAAAGGGAGTCAGCCCCAGCATTTT.

In its sample, this clone was seen a few times. The chain links TRBV19 to TRBJ2-4; D is perhaps TRBD2 (7 bases). Trimming removed 1 base from V and 0 bases from J, with 13 bases in between. The V gene's germline CDR1 is LNHDA and CDR2 SQIVND (reference sequence). The CDR3 totals 17 residues. CDR3 nucleotides: TGTGCCAGTAGTATAGGGGGGGGGCGGCAAGCCAAAAACATTCAGTACTTC. This codes for CASSIGGGRQAKNIQYF.

J is TRBJ1-2 and V is TRBV11-2; 7 bases align to TRBD1. CDR1 SGHAT and CDR2 FQNNGV come from the germline V gene. Trimming at V came to 5 bases and at J to 4 bases, leaving 16 bases not matched to a gene. CDR3 length: 17 amino acids. Written as DNA, the CDR3 is TGTGCCAGCAGCCACACTTTTTCGGACAGGCGGGTCTATGGCTACACCTTC. Its translation is CASSHTFSDRRVYGYTF.

This clone was found once. The V and J genes are TRBV5-4 and TRBJ2-5; 7 nucleotides align to TRBD1. The V gene's germline CDR1 is SGHNT and CDR2 YYREEE (reference sequence). The CDR3 totals 13 residues. Trimming took 4 bases from V and 5 from J; bases not matched to a gene: 5. CDR3 in amino acids: CASSHRGGETQYF. DNA for the CDR3: TGTGCCAGCAGCCACAGGGGTGGCGAGACCCAGTACTTC. The complete variable domain, with remaining parts taken from reference TRBV5-4 and TRBJ2-5, reads ETGVTQSPTHLIKTRGQQVTLRCSSQSGHNTVSWYQQALGQGPQFIFQYYREEENGRGNFPPRFSGLQFPNYSSELNVNALELDDSALYLCASSHRGGETQYFGPGTRLLVL.

This clone was detected once. The DNA for the CDR3 is TGTGCCAGCAGTGCTAGGACAGGAGGTTATGAGCAGTTCTTC. Its translation: CASSARTGGYEQFF. The gene calls are TRBV7-2 and TRBJ2-1; TRBD1 agrees at 7 bases. Germline CDR1 and CDR2: SGHTA and FQGNSA. V shed 6 bases, J shed 8 bases, and the junction held 10 bases outside the gene matches. The CDR3 is 14 residues long.

The V call is TRBV4-3, the J call TRBJ2-1; D unresolved. Trimming took 1 base from V and 10 from J, leaving 5 bases between them. Germline V lookup: CDR1 LGHNA, CDR2 YSLEER. This CDR3 is built from 11 residues. The CDR3 here is CASSQVGEQFF. The CDR3 DNA sequence: TGCGCCAGCAGCCAAGTGGGCGAGCAGTTCTTC.

This chain uses TRBV6-6 with TRBJ2-7, with D uncertain. This CDR3 has 13 amino acids. V was pared by 2 bases and J by 3 bases, with 8 bases between. Germline V lookup: CDR1 MNHNY, CDR2 SVGAGI (reference sequence). CDR3 in DNA: TGTGCCAGCAGTTACGGCATCCTCTACGAGCAGTACTTC. Translating it yields CASSYGILYEQYF.

The chain combines TRBV29-1 with TRBJ2-4; D call uncertain. The CDR3 has 13 amino acids. In germline, CDR1 is SQVTM, CDR2 ANQGSEA. Trimming pared 4 bases from V and 1 base from J, leaving 8 bases between. CDR3 in DNA: TGCAGCGTTGCTGACTCGGCCAAAAACATTCAGTACTTC. Translation gives CSVADSAKNIQYF. Full variable domain (remainder filled in from reference TRBV29-1 and TRBJ2-4): SAVISQKPSRDICQRGTSLTIQCQVDSQVTMMFWYRQQPGQSLTLIATANQGSEATYESGFVIDKFPISRPNLTFSTLTVSNMSPEDSSIYLCSVADSAKNIQYFGAGTRLSVL.

The chain uses TRBV19 and TRBJ2-1; 10 bases are shared with TRBD2. With 5 bases clipped from V and 5 bases from J, the junction kept 6 bases outside the gene matches. Germline assignment: CDR1 LNHDA and CDR2 SQIVND (reference sequence). The CDR3 covers 15 residues. The CDR3 loop reads CASSHSGRVNNEQFF. The CDR3 nucleotides read TGTGCCAGTAGTCACAGCGGGAGGGTTAACAATGAGCAGTTCTTC.

This chain joins TRBV25-1 and TRBJ1-6; TRBD1 might be the D (6 bases). With 4 bases removed from V and 6 bases from J, the gap between germline ends came to 13 bases. CDR3 size: 15 residues. Germline values: CDR1 MGHDK, CDR2 SYGVNS. The CDR3 DNA reads as TGTGCCAGCAGTGGTTTTAGGACAGCTAATTCACCCCTCCACTTT. This gives the protein CASSGFRTANSPLHF.